Listed here are 17 T cell receptor beta chains from one sample, sequenced in a study of Tregs in tolerant kidney transplant recipients. Generated by immunoSEQ multiplex PCR, the TCRdb table keeps only in-frame clones and is missing some. The table shows 100,000 to 130,000 clones, with around 90% occurring only once. The sequenced sample was CD4+ T cells from blood, obtained before the transplant. The receptors derive from a human donor who received a combined kidney and bone marrow transplant.

This clone was detected a few times. The chain carries TRBV5-4 and TRBJ2-7, with 7 bases identical to TRBD1. Germline trimming cut 1 base from V and 2 bases from J; bases unmatched to any gene: 6. The CDR3 is made up of 15 amino acids. Germline V CDR1 and CDR2: SGHNT, YYREEE (reference sequence). The CDR3 bases are TGTGCCAGCAGCTTGCCCGGGACAGCCCCCTACGAGCAGTACTTC. Its protein is CASSLPGTAPYEQYF.

The chain links TRBV25-1 to TRBJ2-1, with 10 bases lining up with TRBD2. This CDR3 contains 17 residues. Looked up from germline, CDR1 is MGHDK and CDR2 is SYGVNS. After removal of 5 bases from V and 3 bases from J, the junction contained 10 bases not matched to a gene. The CDR3 nucleotides read TGTGCCAGCAGTAATCCTAGCGGGGGCCGCCACTACAATGAGCAGTTCTTC. As protein: CASSNPSGGRHYNEQFF. Full variable domain (rest looked up from reference TRBV25-1 and TRBJ2-1): EADIYQTPRYLVIGTGKKITLECSQTMGHDKMYWYQQDPGMELHLIHYSYGVNSTEKGDLSSESTVSRIRTEHFPLTLESARPSHTSQYLCASSNPSGGRHYNEQFFGPGTRLTVL.

V gene TRBV4-3 combines with J gene TRBJ2-1, with 8 bases identical to TRBD2. This CDR3 contains 15 residues. The trim removed 5 bases at V and 3 bases at J, leaving 6 bases unmatched. CDR1 and CDR2 (germline): LGHNA, YSLEER. This CDR3 is CASSGGTRHYNEQFF. The CDR3 nucleotides read TGCGCCAGCAGCGGGGGGACTAGACACTACAATGAGCAGTTCTTC.

The chain uses TRBV2 and TRBJ2-3, with D perhaps TRBD1 (5 bases). V gave up 4 bases and J gave up 1 base, with 9 bases separating them. Looked up from germline, CDR1 is SNHLY and CDR2 is FYNNEI. The CDR3 totals 14 residues. DNA for the CDR3: TGTGCCAGCAGTGTAGGGGCTGGCACAGATACGCAGTATTTT. Protein product: CASSVGAGTDTQYF.

The chain is built from TRBV28 and TRBJ2-3, with D maybe TRBD2 (6 bases). The germline gives CDR1 MDHEN, CDR2 SYDVKM. This CDR3 comprises 14 residues. Trimming took off 4 bases at V and 4 bases at J, with 12 bases between the two ends. DNA of the CDR3: TGTGCCAGCAGTTCTCAGGAGGGCCCAGATACGCAGTATTTT. This gives the protein CASSSQEGPDTQYF. The entire variable domain, with the rest obtained from reference TRBV28 and TRBJ2-3, is as follows: DVKVTQSSRYLVKRTGEKVFLECVQDMDHENMFWYRQDPGLGLRLIYFSYDVKMKEKGDIPEGYSVSREKKERFSLILESASTNQTSMYLCASSSQEGPDTQYFGPGTRLTVL.

This clone was observed at least ten times. The genes are TRBV28 and TRBJ2-7; D gene uncertain. The V end lost 4 bases, the J end lost 2 bases, and 6 bases lay between the germline ends. CDR1 and CDR2 (germline): MDHEN, SYDVKM. There are 12 residues in the CDR3. This CDR3 is CASSSRPYEQYF. The DNA of the CDR3 is TGTGCCAGCAGTTCCCGTCCCTACGAGCAGTACTTC.

A single count supports this clone. V and J are TRBV14 and TRBJ2-2; 8 bases align to TRBD2. This CDR3 has 16 residues. The V and J ends lost 8 bases and 0 bases, in that order; junction bases with no gene match: 8. Germline CDR1 and CDR2: SGHDN and FVKESK. CDR3 sequence (DNA): TGTGCCAGCGCTGCCCTTAGCGGGGCGAACACCGGGGAGCTGTTTTTT. It yields the protein CASAALSGANTGELFF.

This clone was observed a single time. The chain joins TRBV28 to TRBJ2-5; D is ambiguous. The CDR3 is 12 residues long. CDR1 is MDHEN, CDR2 SYDVKM, per germline. V gave up 8 bases and J gave up 2 bases, with 9 bases separating them. This chain's CDR3 is CASSVRQETQYF. The DNA for the CDR3 is TGTGCCAGCTCGGTCAGGCAAGAGACCCAGTACTTC.

This clone was seen only once. The chain has TRBV10-2 and TRBJ1-2; 8 bases are a match to TRBD1. The CDR3 is 13 amino acids. The V segment lost 0 bases and the J segment 7 bases; nucleotides outside the gene matches: 1. CDR1 is WSHSY and CDR2 is SAAADI in the germline V gene. The CDR3 coding sequence is TGCGCCAGCAGTGAGTCTGACAGGGGTGGCTACACCTTC. Translated, it gives CASSESDRGGYTF.

The chain is built from TRBV2 and TRBJ2-1; 11 bases align to TRBD2. CDR3 size: 15 residues. Per germline, CDR1 SNHLY and CDR2 FYNNEI. Trimming removed 6 bases from V and 3 bases from J; junction bases left unmatched: 4. CDR3 in amino acids: CASRVLAGGYNEQFF. The CDR3 DNA is TGTGCCAGCAGGGTTCTAGCGGGGGGCTACAATGAGCAGTTCTTC.

The CDR3 sequence: CASSPGVRDGELFF. The CDR3 coding sequence is TGTGCCAGCAGTCCGGGAGTCCGGGACGGGGAGCTGTTTTTT. The rearrangement links TRBV27 to TRBJ2-2; weak D call: TRBD2 (6 bases). V gave up 5 bases and J gave up 7 bases, with 14 bases separating them. This CDR3 region has 14 residues. Per germline, CDR1 MNHEY and CDR2 SMNVEV (reference sequence).

DNA of the CDR3: TGTGCCAGCTCACCAAGTACAACAACTAATGAAAAACTGTTTTTT. The encoded protein is CASSPSTTTNEKLFF. V is TRBV18 and J is TRBJ1-4; D not certain. Germline CDR1 and CDR2: KGHSH and LQKENI. The CDR3 loop spans 15 amino acids. Trimming cost V 2 bases and J 0 bases, with 7 bases left between them.

The V gene is TRBV5-6, the J gene TRBJ1-3; D unclear. The V end was cut by 5 bases, the J end by 0 bases, with 15 bases between. The CDR3 covers 16 residues. The germline gives CDR1 SGHDT, CDR2 YYEEEE. Here the CDR3 DNA reads TGTGCCAGCAGTCGGGGAGACTCTAGCTCTGGAAACACCATATATTTT. Residues: CASSRGDSSSGNTIYF.

The chain has TRBV6-1 and TRBJ1-4; 9 positions match TRBD1. The CDR3 runs to 16 residues. Germline-derived CDR1 and CDR2 are MNHNS and SASEGT. V was pared by 0 bases and J by 7 bases, with 6 bases of the junction left unmatched. CDR3 amino acids: CASSEAVGQGLEKLFF. CDR3 sequence (DNA): TGTGCCAGCAGTGAAGCAGTCGGACAGGGGCTTGAAAAACTGTTTTTT.

There are a few counts of this clone. CDR3 nucleotide sequence: TGTGCCAGCAGTTGGAAGGACAGGTCCGCGAACGAGCAGTACTTC. This codes for CASSWKDRSANEQYF. This chain connects TRBV27 to TRBJ2-7; TRBD1 aligns across 7 bases. This CDR3 is built from 15 residues. The V gene's germline CDR1 is MNHEY and CDR2 SMNVEV (reference sequence). The ends lost 4 bases at V and 5 bases at J; junction bases unmatched: 11.

The V call is TRBV28, the J call TRBJ2-7; weak D call: TRBD1 (6 bases). Germline V gene lookup returns CDR1 MDHEN and CDR2 SYDVKM. The CDR3 runs to 14 residues. Trimming stripped 4 bases from V and 5 bases from J, with 15 bases between. Here the CDR3 DNA reads TGTGCCAGCAGTTCGGGACAACCAAGAGACGAGCAGTACTTC. Translation gives CASSSGQPRDEQYF.

The V and J genes are TRBV2 and TRBJ1-1, with 7 bases aligning to TRBD1. CDR3 length: 13 residues. Germline values: CDR1 SNHLY, CDR2 FYNNEI. V gave up 10 bases and J gave up 1 base; unmatched junction bases: 6. This chain's CDR3 is CATTTGANTEAFF. CDR3 DNA: TGTGCCACCACCACAGGGGCGAACACTGAAGCTTTCTTT.